The T cell receptor beta chain under discussion was sequenced for a study of radiotherapy plus CTLA-4 blockade in lung cancer. Comments on this clone: Its specificity is not known.

Points from the study as a whole: After radiotherapy and ipilimumab, tumor-derived clones expanded in peripheral blood. Early blood T cell clone changes and increased post-radiation serum interferon-beta were reportedly the strongest response predictors.

Germline loops: CDR1 SGHDT, CDR2 YYEEEE. The CDR3 is 16 residues long. Trimming at V came to 0 bases and at J to 1 base, leaving 4 bases not matched to a gene. People whose metastatic non-small-cell lung cancer was chemo-refractory got focal radiation along with CTLA-4 blockade by ipilimumab. Generated by immunoSEQ multiplex PCR, the TCRdb table keeps only in-frame clones and is missing some. The table records some 110,000 clones, approximately 90% of them present only once. The specimen comprised peripheral blood, sampled from a patient treated with radiotherapy plus ipilimumab. The V call is TRBV5-6, the J call TRBJ1-5; 7 nucleotides agree with TRBD1. This receptor was taken from a human donor with non-small cell lung cancer that progressed on radiotherapy plus ipilimumab. CDR3 sequence: CASSLGRGTSNQPQHF. The CDR3 region has the DNA TGTGCCAGCAGCTTGGGCAGGGGGACCAGCAATCAGCCCCAGCATTTT.